A selection of T cell receptor beta chains follows, all from one sample in a study of blood T cell repertoires in COVID-19. Using immunoSEQ multiplex PCR, the repertoire was profiled, and TCRdb retains in-frame clones only, with some absent. The sample lists about 69,000 clones, roughly 89% occurring once. The sequencing input was peripheral blood. Every receptor here comes from a woman between 45 and 65 years old with active COVID-19. CDR3s include the opening cysteine and the closing phenylalanine or tryptophan. D genes are given only for firm matches. Clone sizes are given selectively: once, few, many, or a class where the clone is expanded.

TGTGCCAGCAGGCCGGGACACAATAATTCACCCCTCCACTTT	CASRPGHNNSPLHF	.	TRBV27	TRBJ1-6	.
TGTGCCAGCAGCGTTGGACTAGCGGGACAATCTGAGCAGTTCTTC	CASSVGLAGQSEQFF	.	TRBV9	TRBJ2-1	TRBD2
TGTGCCAGCAGCTTAGCAGGGCGTACAGGCTACCTTTACGAGCAGTACTTC	CASSLAGRTGYLYEQYF	.	TRBV7-6	TRBJ2-7	.
TGTGCCAGCAGTGAATACGGGCAGCCCCAGCATTTT	CASSEYGQPQHF	once	TRBV6-1	TRBJ1-5	.
TGTGCCAGCAGTGACTCCGCCGGGACAGGGGATCAGCAGTTCTTC	CASSDSAGTGDQQFF	once	TRBV6-4	TRBJ2-1	TRBD1
TGTGCCAGCAATAACCTAGCGGGAGGAGATACGCAGTATTTT	CASNNLAGGDTQYF	.	TRBV6-5	TRBJ2-3	TRBD2
TGCGCCAGCAGCTTGCTTACGGGTTCTGGAAACACCATATATTTT	CASSLLTGSGNTIYF	.	TRBV5-1	TRBJ1-3	.
TGTGCCAGCAGTGGACAGGGGAGGTTGAACACTGAAGCTTTCTTT	CASSGQGRLNTEAFF	.	TRBV28	TRBJ1-1	TRBD1
TGTGCCAGCAGCTTGGCCGGGCAGGGGAAGGCTGGGGCCAACGTCCTGACTTTC	CASSLAGQGKAGANVLTF	.	TRBV5-4	TRBJ2-6	.
TGCGCCAGCAGCTTCGGACAGGGGAATCAGCCCCAGCATTTT	CASSFGQGNQPQHF	.	TRBV5-1	TRBJ1-5	TRBD1
TGCGCCAGCAGCCAAGAGGGGCTCTGGCAGCCCCAGCATTTT	CASSQEGLWQPQHF	few	TRBV4-1	TRBJ1-5	.
TGTGCCAGTAGTTTGGGGGGTCTGGAGACCCAGTACTTC	CASSLGGLETQYF	few	TRBV19	TRBJ2-5	.
TGTGCCAGTGGGACAGGGGGCATTCAGTACTTC	CASGTGGIQYF	.	TRBV2	TRBJ2-4	TRBD1
TGTGCCAGCAGCGTTAAATACTATAATTCACCCCTCCACTTT	CASSVKYYNSPLHF	.	TRBV9	TRBJ1-6	.
TGTGCCAGCAGTGAAGCCCGGGACAATAGATTAGCGGGAGCACCCACGGGGTACGAGCAGTACTTC	CASSEARDNRLAGAPTGYEQYF	.	TRBV2	TRBJ2-7	TRBD2
TGTGCCAGCAGCGTAGGCCCGGCAGGGCCGTTGGGCACCATATATTTT	CASSVGPAGPLGTIYF	once	TRBV9	TRBJ1-3	.
TGTGCCAGCAGCTTTTACCGGGGGGACTACAATGAGCAGTTCTTC	CASSFYRGDYNEQFF	.	TRBV7-9	TRBJ2-1	TRBD2
TGCGCCAGCGACACCCGGGACTCCTATAATTCACCCCTCCACTTT	CASDTRDSYNSPLHF	.	TRBV5-1	TRBJ1-6	.
TGTGCTAGCAGCCCCTGTCCCCCGGCGGCACCATGTGAAGCTTTCTTT	CASSPCPPAAPCEAFF	.	TRBV7-7	TRBJ1-1	.
TGTGCCAGCAGTCCTAGGAACTATGGCTACACCTTC	CASSPRNYGYTF	.	TRBV28	TRBJ1-2	.
TGTGCCAGCAGCTTCAGGGGTGGCTACACCTTC	CASSFRGGYTF	.	TRBV11-2	TRBJ1-2	.
TGTGCCAGCAGTGGCGGGACAGCAACTAACTATGGCTACACCTTC	CASSGGTATNYGYTF	.	TRBV6-2/TRBV6-3	TRBJ1-2	TRBD1
TGCGCCAGCAGCCAAGACAGGGTGACTGAAAAACTGTTTTTT	CASSQDRVTEKLFF	.	TRBV4-1	TRBJ1-4	.
TGTGCCAGTAGTGTAAGCTACCCCGGGACAGGGGACAATGAGCAGTTCTTC	CASSVSYPGTGDNEQFF	once	TRBV19	TRBJ2-1	TRBD1
TGTGCCAGTACCCGCTCCGGGACTAGCGGTTACAATGAGCAGTTCTTC	CASTRSGTSGYNEQFF	.	TRBV19	TRBJ2-1	TRBD2
TGCGCCAGCAGTGAGCCCCGGGGGGGAGCTCGAAACACCATATATTTT	CASSEPRGGARNTIYF	once	TRBV10-2	TRBJ1-3	.
TGTGCCAGCAGCTTAGCATTGGGACAGGGGAACTATGGCTACACCTTC	CASSLALGQGNYGYTF	.	TRBV7-2	TRBJ1-2	TRBD1
TGTGCCAGCAGCCCTTCTGGGGCCAACGTCCTGACTTTC	CASSPSGANVLTF	.	TRBV7-9	TRBJ2-6	.
TGTGCCAGCAGTTACTCGGCTAGCGGATCTTACAATGAGCAGTTCTTC	CASSYSASGSYNEQFF	.	TRBV6-6	TRBJ2-1	TRBD2
TGTGCCACCGAGGCAGTTACCGGGGAGCTGTTTTTT	CATEAVTGELFF	.	TRBV19	TRBJ2-2	.
TGTGCCTGGCTGGACAGCATGAACACTGAAGCTTTCTTT	CAWLDSMNTEAFF	.	TRBV30	TRBJ1-1	.
TGTGCCAGCAGCCCGGCCCCCGGGGTGGACTACGAGCAGTACTTC	CASSPAPGVDYEQYF	.	TRBV5-6	TRBJ2-7	.
TGTGCCAGCAGCTTAGACGGGAGGGGGGACAATGAGCAGTTCTTC	CASSLDGRGDNEQFF	.	TRBV5-4	TRBJ2-1	TRBD2
TGTGCCAGTATTAGTAGCGGGAGGGCCCATGAGCAGTTCTTC	CASISSGRAHEQFF	.	TRBV19	TRBJ2-1	TRBD2
TGTGCCTGGAGCCAGGCGCCCCCAGGATACGGTCTATACGAGCAGTACTTC	CAWSQAPPGYGLYEQYF	.	TRBV30	TRBJ2-7	.
TGTGCTAGTGGTTTGGTACGGTACGAGGTGAAGGAAGCTTTCTTT	CASGLVRYEVKEAFF	.	TRBV12-5	TRBJ1-1	.
TGTGCCTGGAGGGCAGGGAAGAACACCGGGGAGCTGTTTTTT	CAWRAGKNTGELFF	.	TRBV30	TRBJ2-2	.
TGTGCCAGCAGCCCCGGGACATACCAAGAGACCCAGTACTTC	CASSPGTYQETQYF	.	TRBV7-3	TRBJ2-5	.
TGTGCCAGCAGCCCGTCCAATGAGCAGTTCTTC	CASSPSNEQFF	.	TRBV9	TRBJ2-1	.
TGTGCCAGCAGTGGGAGCTCCTACGAGCAGTACTTC	CASSGSSYEQYF	.	TRBV11-3	TRBJ2-7	.
TGTGCCAGCAGCTTCGAGGGCCGCAATCAGCCCCAGCATTTT	CASSFEGRNQPQHF	.	TRBV7-9	TRBJ1-5	.
TGCGCCAGCAGTGAGTGGGGTGCGGGATCCGAGCAGTACTTC	CASSEWGAGSEQYF	.	TRBV10-1	TRBJ2-7	.
TGTGCCAGCAGTGAAGCCCACGGAGACTATGGCTACACCTTC	CASSEAHGDYGYTF	.	TRBV6-1	TRBJ1-2	.
TGTGCCAGCTTGGGGACTAGCGCTACATACGCCTACAATGAGCAGTTCTTC	CASLGTSATYAYNEQFF	.	TRBV3-1/TRBV3-2	TRBJ2-1	TRBD2
TGTGCCAGCAGCTCGCTCGGGACTAGCGGGACCTACACAGATACGCAGTATTTT	CASSSLGTSGTYTDTQYF	.	TRBV5-6	TRBJ2-3	TRBD2
TGCGCCAGCAGCTTTCTTAGCGGCCCCACTTCCGGGGAGCTGTTTTTT	CASSFLSGPTSGELFF	.	TRBV5-1	TRBJ2-2	.